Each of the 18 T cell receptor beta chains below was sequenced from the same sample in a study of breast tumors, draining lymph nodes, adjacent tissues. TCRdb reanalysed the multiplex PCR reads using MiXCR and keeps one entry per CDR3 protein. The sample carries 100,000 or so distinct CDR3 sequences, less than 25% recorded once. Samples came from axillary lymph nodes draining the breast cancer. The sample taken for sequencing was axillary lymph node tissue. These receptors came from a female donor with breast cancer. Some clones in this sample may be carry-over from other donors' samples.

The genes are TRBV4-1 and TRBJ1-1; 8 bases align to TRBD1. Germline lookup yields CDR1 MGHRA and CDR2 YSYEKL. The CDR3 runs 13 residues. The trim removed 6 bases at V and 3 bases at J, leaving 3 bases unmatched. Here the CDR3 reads CASREDRDTEAFF. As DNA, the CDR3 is TGCGCCAGCAGAGAGGACAGGGACACTGAAGCTTTCTTT.

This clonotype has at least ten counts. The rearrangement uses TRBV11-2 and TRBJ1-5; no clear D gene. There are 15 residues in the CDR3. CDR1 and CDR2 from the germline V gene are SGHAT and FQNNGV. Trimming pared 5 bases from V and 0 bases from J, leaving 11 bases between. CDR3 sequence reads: CASSETADSNQPQHF. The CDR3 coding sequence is TGTGCCAGCAGCGAAACGGCGGATAGCAATCAGCCCCAGCATTTT. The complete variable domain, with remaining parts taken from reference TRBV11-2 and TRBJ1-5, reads EAGVAQSPRYKIIEKRQSVAFWCNPISGHATLYWYQQILGQGPKLLIQFQNNGVVDDSQLPKDRFSAERLKGVDSTLKIQPAKLEDSAVYLCASSETADSNQPQHFGDGTRLSIL.

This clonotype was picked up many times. The CDR3 DNA sequence: TGTGCCAGCATACTAGTGACTGCGTTGGGCGAGCAGTACTTC. Translated: CASILVTALGEQYF. The rearrangement links TRBV6-1 to TRBJ2-7, with D possibly being TRBD2 (5 bases). This CDR3 has 14 amino acids. Trimming removed 7 bases from V and 6 bases from J, with 19 bases in between. Looked up from germline, CDR1 is MNHNS and CDR2 is SASEGT.

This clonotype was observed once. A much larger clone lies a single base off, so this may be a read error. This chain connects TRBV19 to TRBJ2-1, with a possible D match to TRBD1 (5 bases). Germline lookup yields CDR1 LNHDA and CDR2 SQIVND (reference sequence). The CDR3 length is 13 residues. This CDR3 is CAGSMGQWNEQFF. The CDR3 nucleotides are TGTGCCGGTAGTATGGGGCAGTGGAATGAGCAGTTCTTC.

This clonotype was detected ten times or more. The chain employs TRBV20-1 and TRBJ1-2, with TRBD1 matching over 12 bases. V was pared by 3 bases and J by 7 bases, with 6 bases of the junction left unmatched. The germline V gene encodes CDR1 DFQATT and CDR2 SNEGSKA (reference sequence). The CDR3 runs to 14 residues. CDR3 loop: CSASGDRGRGGYTF. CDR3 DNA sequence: TGCAGTGCTAGCGGGGACAGGGGGCGCGGTGGCTACACCTTC.

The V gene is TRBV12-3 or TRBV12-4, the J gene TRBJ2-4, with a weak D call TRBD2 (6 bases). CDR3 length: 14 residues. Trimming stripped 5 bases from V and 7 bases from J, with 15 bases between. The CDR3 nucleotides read TGTGCCAGCAGTAGGAGGGATTGGGGGAACATTCAGTACTTC. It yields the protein CASSRRDWGNIQYF.

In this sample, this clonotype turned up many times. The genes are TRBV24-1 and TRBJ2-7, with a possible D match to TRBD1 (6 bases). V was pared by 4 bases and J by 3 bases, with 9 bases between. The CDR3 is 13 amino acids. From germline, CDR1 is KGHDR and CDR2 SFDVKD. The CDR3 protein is CATSETGLYEQYF. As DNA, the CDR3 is TGTGCCACCAGTGAAACAGGGCTCTACGAGCAGTACTTC.

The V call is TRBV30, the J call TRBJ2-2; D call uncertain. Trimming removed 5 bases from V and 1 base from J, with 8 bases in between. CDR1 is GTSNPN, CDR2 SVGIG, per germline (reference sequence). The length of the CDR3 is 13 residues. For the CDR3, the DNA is TGTGCCTGGGGGCTTGTGAACACCGGGGAGCTGTTTTTT. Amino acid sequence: CAWGLVNTGELFF.

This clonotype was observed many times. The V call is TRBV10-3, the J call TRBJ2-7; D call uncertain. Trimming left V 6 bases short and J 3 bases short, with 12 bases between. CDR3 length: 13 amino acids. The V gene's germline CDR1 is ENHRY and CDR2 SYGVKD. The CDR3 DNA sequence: TGTGCCATCAGGACGACGGACGTCTACGAGCAGTACTTC. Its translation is CAIRTTDVYEQYF.

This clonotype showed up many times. CDR3 region: CASSQGDEQFF. CDR3 sequence (DNA): TGTGCCAGCAGCCAGGGAGATGAGCAGTTCTTC. The rearrangement joins TRBV7-7 to TRBJ2-1; D tentatively reads TRBD1 or TRBD2 (5 bases each). This CDR3 is 11 amino acids long. Germline V CDR1 and CDR2: SSHAT, FNYEAQ (reference sequence). The V and J ends lost 5 bases and 8 bases respectively, with 7 bases between them.

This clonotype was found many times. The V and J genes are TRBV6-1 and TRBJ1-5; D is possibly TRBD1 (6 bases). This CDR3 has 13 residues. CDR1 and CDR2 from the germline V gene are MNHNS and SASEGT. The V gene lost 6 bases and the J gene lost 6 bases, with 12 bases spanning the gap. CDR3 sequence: CASRYRVGQPQHF. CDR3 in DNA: TGTGCCAGCAGATACAGGGTGGGTCAGCCCCAGCATTTT.

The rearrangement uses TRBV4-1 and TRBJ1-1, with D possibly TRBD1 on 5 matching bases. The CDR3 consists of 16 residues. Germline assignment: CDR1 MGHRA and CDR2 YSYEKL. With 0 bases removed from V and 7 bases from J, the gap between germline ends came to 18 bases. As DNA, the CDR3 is TGCGCCAGCAGCCAAGATATCGGGGCCCTTCGTCTTGAAGCTTTCTTT. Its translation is CASSQDIGALRLEAFF.

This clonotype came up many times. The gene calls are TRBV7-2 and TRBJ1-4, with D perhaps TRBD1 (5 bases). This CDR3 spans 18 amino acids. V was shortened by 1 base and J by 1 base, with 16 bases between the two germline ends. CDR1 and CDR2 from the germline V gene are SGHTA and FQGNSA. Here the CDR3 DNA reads TGTGCCAGCAGCTTAGGACCGCCCGGGGGTAGAACTAATGAAAAACTGTTTTTT. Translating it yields CASSLGPPGGRTNEKLFF.

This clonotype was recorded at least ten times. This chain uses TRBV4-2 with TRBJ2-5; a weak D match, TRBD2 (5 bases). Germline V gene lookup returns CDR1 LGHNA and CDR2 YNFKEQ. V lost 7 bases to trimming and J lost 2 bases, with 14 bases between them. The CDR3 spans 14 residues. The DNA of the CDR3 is TGTGCCAGCAAACAACTAGGCCATCAAGAGACCCAGTACTTC. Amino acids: CASKQLGHQETQYF.

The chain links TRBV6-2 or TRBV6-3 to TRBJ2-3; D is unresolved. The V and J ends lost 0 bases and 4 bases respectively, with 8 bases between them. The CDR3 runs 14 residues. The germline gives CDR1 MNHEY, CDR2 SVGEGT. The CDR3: CASSYSPVADTQYF. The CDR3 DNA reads TGTGCCAGCAGTTACTCTCCGGTTGCAGATACGCAGTATTTT.

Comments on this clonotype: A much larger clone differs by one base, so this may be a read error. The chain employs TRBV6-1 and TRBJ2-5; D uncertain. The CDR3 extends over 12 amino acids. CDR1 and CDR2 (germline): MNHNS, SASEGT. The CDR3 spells CAGSEAWETQYF. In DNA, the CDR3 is TGTGCCGGCAGTGAAGCGTGGGAGACCCAGTACTTC.

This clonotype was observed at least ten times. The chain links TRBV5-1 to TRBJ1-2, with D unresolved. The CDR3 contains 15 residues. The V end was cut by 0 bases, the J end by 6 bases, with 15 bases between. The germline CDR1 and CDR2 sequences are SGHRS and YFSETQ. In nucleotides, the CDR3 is TGCGCCAGCAGCTTGGTTCAGTCAAACCCCAATGGCTACACCTTC. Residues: CASSLVQSNPNGYTF.

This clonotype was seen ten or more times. The CDR3 reads CASRSVYYEQYF. CDR3 sequence (DNA): TGCGCCAGTCGCTCTGTATACTACGAGCAGTACTTC. This rearrangement joins TRBV5-1 to TRBJ2-7; D remains unclear. Trimming took 8 bases from V and 3 from J, leaving 12 bases between them. Germline assignment: CDR1 SGHRS and CDR2 YFSETQ. This CDR3 has 12 amino acids. Complete variable domain (other parts from reference TRBV5-1 and TRBJ2-7): KAGVTQTPRYLIKTRGQQVTLSCSPISGHRSVSWYQQTPGQGLQFLFEYFSETQRNKGNFPGRFSGRQFSNSRSEMNVSTLELGDSALYLCASRSVYYEQYFGPGTRLTVT.